Listed below are T cell receptor beta chains from one sample, sequenced in a study of tumor-infiltrating lymphocytes in primary liver carcinoma. TCRdb re-analysed the multiplex PCR reads in MiXCR, keeping a single row per CDR3 protein. This table holds approximately 330,000 distinct CDR3 sequences, less than 65% found once. Sequencing was performed on peripheral blood. The receptor source for this set is a man aged 35-49 years with primary liver carcinoma and hepatitis B virus infection. The CDR3 runs from the conserved cysteine through the conserved F or W. The D gene is left open where the match is weak. Clone size is stated in some rows and not others, as once, few, many or a class when expanded.

D gene | clone size | J gene | V gene | CDR3 protein | CDR3 DNA
- | many | TRBJ1-4 | TRBV4-2 | CASSQDTRGNEKLFF | TGTGCCAGCAGCCAAGATACCCGGGGAAATGAAAAACTGTTTTTT
TRBD2 | - | TRBJ2-1 | TRBV11-2 | CANSVTSGSQGEQFF | TGTGCCAACAGCGTAACTAGCGGGAGCCAGGGTGAGCAGTTCTTC
TRBD2 | many | TRBJ2-7 | TRBV10-3 | CAISERGVGSYEQYF | TGTGCCATCAGTGAGCGGGGGGTAGGGTCCTACGAGCAGTACTTC
- | - | TRBJ2-5 | TRBV11-1 | CASSLGLAQETQCF | TGTGCCAGCAGCTTAGGCTTAGCACAGGAGACCCAGTGCTTC
- | - | TRBJ2-7 | TRBV11-2 | CTNSLGTAGLGYERYF | TGTACCAACAGCTTAGGAACGGCAGGGCTAGGCTACGAGCGGTACTTC
- | - | TRBJ1-5 | TRBV4-2 | CASSQNLLSNQPQHF | TGTGCCAGTAGCCAAAATTTACTGTCAAATCAGCCCCAGCATTTT
- | few | TRBJ2-2 | TRBV24-1 | CATSDFNTGELFF | TGTGCCACCAGTGATTTTAACACCGGGGAGCTGTTTTTT
- | - | TRBJ1-2 | TRBV14 | CASSLSGGGYTF | TGTGCCAGCAGCCTAAGCGGGGGTGGCTACACCTTC
TRBD2 | few | TRBJ2-7 | TRBV5-1 | CASSYTSGNEQYF | TGCGCCAGCAGCTATACTAGCGGGAACGAGCAGTACTTC
- | - | TRBJ2-1 | TRBV11-2 | CASSLYRVVTEQFF | TGTGCCAGCAGCTTATACCGGGTAGTTACTGAGCAGTTTTTC
TRBD1 | - | TRBJ2-7 | TRBV5-4 | CASRRGQGDLYEQYF | TGTGCCAGCAGAAGAGGACAGGGGGACCTCTACGAGCAGTACTTC
- | - | TRBJ2-5 | TRBV12-3/TRBV12-4 | CASSLEFETQYF | TGCGCCAGCAGTTTAGAGTTCGAGACCCAGTACTTC
- | few | TRBJ2-3 | TRBV11-3 | CASSFNEDAQYF | TGTGCCAGCAGCTTCAATGAAGATGCGCAGTATTTT
- | many | TRBJ2-7 | TRBV4-3 | CASSQRNSISYEQYF | TGCGCCAGCAGCCAAAGGAATTCAATTTCCTACGAGCAGTACTTC
TRBD1 | many | TRBJ2-1 | TRBV6-1 | CASSALVGRGSYNEQFF | TGTGCCAGCAGTGCCTTGGTGGGCAGGGGGTCCTACAATGAGCAGTTCTTC
TRBD2 | many | TRBJ2-7 | TRBV29-1 | CSVEGPAGGTYEQYF | TGCAGCGTTGAAGGGCCAGCGGGGGGGACCTACGAGCAGTACTTC